In its sample, the clone carrying this TCR beta chain was seen a few times. The sample comes from a study of low-dose radiotherapy and immunotherapy resistance in tumors. Looked up from germline, CDR1 is LNHDA and CDR2 is SQIVND (reference sequence). This CDR3 is 14 amino acids long. V was trimmed by 5 bases and J by 8 bases, leaving 15 bases between them. This sample's time point: before trial treatment. Patients qualified if they had advanced solid tumors that lacked tumor-infiltrating lymphocytes. Alpha and beta chains were covered, as first-strand cDNA relied on TRAV- and TRBV-specific primers. TCRs were put through approximately 20 PCR cycles of amplification with Phusion. A constant-region primer and the V-primer adapter served as the primer pair. TCRdb reanalysed the reads using MiXCR and keeps one entry per CDR3 protein. Of 64,000 or so distinct CDR3 sequences listed, around 29% are singletons.

Specimen: PBMCs, collected before treatment. This TCR was recovered from a female donor with ovarian cancer. The chain recombines TRBV19 with TRBJ2-2; the D is unclear. The chain's CDR3 is CASSAPEHRGELFF. Here the CDR3 DNA reads TGTGCCAGTAGTGCCCCGGAACACCGTGGGGAGCTGTTTTTT. Full variable domain (rest looked up from reference TRBV19 and TRBJ2-2): DGGITQSPKYLFRKEGQNVTLSCEQNLNHDAMYWYRQDPGQGLRLIYYSQIVNDFQKGDIAEGYSVSREKKESFPLTVTSAQKNPTAFYLCASSAPEHRGELFFGEGSRLTVL.